Shown below are 32 T cell receptor beta chains from a single sample sequenced in a study of blood T cell repertoires in COVID-19. TCRdb's table, derived via immunoSEQ multiplex PCR, lists solely in-frame clones and lacks some. The sample records fewer than 200,000 clones, roughly 84% being singletons. Sequenced sample: peripheral blood. The receptors here all came from a man aged 55 to 70 who had recovered from COVID-19.

This clone showed up just once. This chain connects TRBV4-1 to TRBJ1-6; TRBD1 matches 8 bases. This CDR3 region has 16 residues. Per germline, CDR1 MGHRA and CDR2 YSYEKL. V gave up 1 base and J gave up 7 bases; unmatched junction bases: 6. CDR3 nucleotide sequence: TGCGCCAGCAGCCAAGCGACGGGACAGGCAAATTCACCCCTCCACTTT. It specifies CASSQATGQANSPLHF.

Only a few counts were recorded for this clone. The rearrangement uses TRBV2 and TRBJ1-6, with 9 nucleotides matching TRBD1. The CDR3 extends over 12 amino acids. Trimming cost V 8 bases and J 7 bases; bases outside gene matches: 0. CDR1 and CDR2 from the germline V gene are SNHLY and FYNNEI. The CDR3 loop is CASGTGNSPLHF. In nucleotides, the CDR3 is TGTGCCAGCGGGACAGGGAATTCACCCCTCCACTTT.

The gene calls are TRBV4-3 and TRBJ2-1; 8 bases fit TRBD2. Germline trimming cut 2 bases from V and 3 bases from J; bases unmatched to any gene: 3. This CDR3 is built from 15 residues. Germline CDR1 and CDR2: LGHNA and YSLEER. CDR3 bases: TGCGCCAGCAGCCAAAGCGGGGGATACTACAATGAGCAGTTCTTC. Translation: CASSQSGGYYNEQFF.

The chain employs TRBV19 and TRBJ2-1; 7 nucleotides agree with TRBD2. CDR1 and CDR2 from the germline V gene are LNHDA and SQIVND (reference sequence). The CDR3 extends over 13 amino acids. After removal of 8 bases from V and 9 bases from J, the junction contained 10 bases not matched to a gene. CDR3 bases: TGTGCCAGTCGGTTCGTGGGGGGGGTTGAGCAGTTCTTC. Amino acids: CASRFVGGVEQFF.

The count of this clone is one. This chain links TRBV20-1 with TRBJ1-2, with D hard to call. The CDR3 consists of 11 residues. V lost 6 bases to trimming and J lost 6 bases, with 11 bases between them. Germline CDR1 and CDR2: DFQATT and SNEGSKA (reference sequence). CDR3 nucleotides: TGCAGTGCCCGCGAGCCGAATGGCTACACCTTC. Amino acids: CSAREPNGYTF.

The gene calls are TRBV6-1 and TRBJ2-2; maybe TRBD2 (5 bases). The CDR3 sequence is 13 residues long. V shed 7 bases and J shed 4 bases, with 10 bases lying between them. Germline V gene sequence: CDR1 MNHNS, CDR2 SASEGT. Here the CDR3 DNA reads TGTGCCAGCACCAGACGGGGCACCGGGGAGCTGTTTTTT. Protein product: CASTRRGTGELFF.

The CDR3, as DNA: TGTGCCAGCAATACAGGGGACGAGATGGGGACCCAGTACTTC. Encoded protein: CASNTGDEMGTQYF. The chain joins TRBV19 to TRBJ2-5; 7 positions agree with TRBD1. Germline CDR1 and CDR2: LNHDA and SQIVND (reference sequence). V dropped 9 bases and J dropped 7; count of bases not matched to a gene: 14. The CDR3 length is 14 residues.

The chain is built from TRBV7-9 and TRBJ2-1; 12 bases agree with TRBD2. Trimming at V came to 7 bases and at J to 4 bases, leaving 5 bases not matched to a gene. The length of the CDR3 is 15 residues. The germline CDR1 and CDR2 sequences are SEHNR and FQNEAQ (reference sequence). CDR3 in DNA: TGTGCCAGCACCCTACTAGCGGGGGGTTACAATGAGCAGTTCTTC. Its protein is CASTLLAGGYNEQFF.

The chain employs TRBV7-9 and TRBJ2-7; 10 bases align to TRBD1. Losses at the gene ends were 5 bases for V and 4 bases for J; bases not matched to a gene: 8. Looked up from germline, CDR1 is SEHNR and CDR2 is FQNEAQ (reference sequence). The CDR3 covers 15 residues. The CDR3 here is CASSLQGQGIYEQYF. CDR3 DNA: TGTGCCAGCAGCCTCCAGGGACAGGGGATATACGAGCAGTACTTC.

The V call is TRBV3-1 (or the pseudogene TRBV3-2), the J call TRBJ1-6; D not certain. CDR3 length equals 15 residues. V was shortened by 2 bases and J by 3 bases, with 8 bases between the two germline ends. Germline assignment: CDR1 LGHDT and CDR2 YNNKEL (reference sequence). Here the CDR3 reads CASSQTLNYNSPLHF. The DNA for the CDR3 is TGTGCCAGCAGCCAAACTTTAAACTATAATTCACCCCTCCACTTT.

The genes are TRBV29-1 and TRBJ2-7, with D perhaps matching TRBD1 (5 bases). CDR1 and CDR2 from the germline V gene are SQVTM and ANQGSEA. V lost 5 bases, J lost 3 bases, and 26 bases lay in between. This CDR3 has 17 residues. CDR3 in amino acids: CSVILRVSREANYEQYF. CDR3 coding DNA: TGCAGCGTTATTCTTAGGGTCTCCAGGGAAGCGAACTACGAGCAGTACTTC.

The rearrangement joins TRBV30 to TRBJ1-2; no reliable D call. The CDR3 length is 13 residues. CDR1 is GTSNPN, CDR2 SVGIG, per germline (reference sequence). The V and J ends lost 0 bases and 7 bases respectively, with 12 bases between them. The DNA of the CDR3 is TGTGCCTGGAGTGTATTCCGGGGATCTGGCTACACCTTC. Residues: CAWSVFRGSGYTF.

This clone was recorded only once. The V and J genes are TRBV9 and TRBJ1-5; TRBD1 matches at 7 bases. V shed 0 bases, J shed 2 bases, and the junction held 5 bases outside the gene matches. CDR1 is SGDLS, CDR2 YYNGEE, per germline. This CDR3 contains 16 residues. The CDR3 sequence is CASSVGVGQGNQPQHF. CDR3 DNA: TGTGCCAGCAGCGTAGGTGTAGGACAGGGCAATCAGCCCCAGCATTTT.

V and J are TRBV6-6 and TRBJ1-3, with D maybe TRBD1 (6 bases). From germline, CDR1 is MNHNY and CDR2 SVGAGI (reference sequence). Between the trimmed V and J ends, which lost 10 bases and 4 bases, there was a span of 17 bases. This CDR3 has 14 residues. The CDR3 DNA follows: TGTGCCACCTTTGATACAGGGACCGGAAACACCATATATTTT. Protein: CATFDTGTGNTIYF.

This clone was found a few times. The V gene is TRBV19, the J gene TRBJ1-2; D is uncertain. This CDR3 contains 15 residues. V lost 7 bases and J 1 base, leaving 16 bases between the germline ends. CDR1 and CDR2 from the germline V gene are LNHDA and SQIVND (reference sequence). Here the CDR3 reads CASTLFLDNNYGYTF. The CDR3 DNA follows: TGTGCCAGTACCTTATTTCTCGACAATAACTATGGCTACACCTTC.

The chain employs TRBV7-3 and TRBJ2-7; D is perhaps TRBD2 (7 bases). Germline CDR1 is SGHTA and CDR2 is FQGTGA. CDR3 length: 14 amino acids. V lost 5 bases and J 1 base, leaving 12 bases between the germline ends. The CDR3 region is CASSIQGGSYEQYF. For the CDR3, the DNA is TGTGCCAGCAGCATACAGGGAGGGTCCTACGAGCAGTACTTC.

The chain uses TRBV18 and TRBJ2-7, with a tentative D call TRBD1 (5 bases). The CDR3 totals 14 residues. V was cut by 4 bases and J by 2 bases, with 12 bases left in between. Germline values: CDR1 KGHSH, CDR2 LQKENI. CDR3 residues: CASSQGYGTYEQYF. In DNA, the CDR3 is TGTGCCAGCTCACAGGGGTATGGAACCTACGAGCAGTACTTC.

This clone was observed a few times. The sample holds other DNA sequences that translate to the same CDR3. This sequence joins TRBV6-5 and TRBJ1-1, with unresolved D. Trimming cost V 5 bases and J 1 base, with 8 bases left between them. The CDR3 is 13 amino acids. CDR1 is MNHEY, CDR2 SVGAGI, per germline. The CDR3 nucleotides are TGTGCCAGCAGTAGCCGGGAGAACACTGAAGCTTTCTTT. Its protein product is CASSSRENTEAFF.

This clone was seen more than once but under ten times. The chain links TRBV7-8 to TRBJ2-2; 7 bases map to TRBD2. V shed 5 bases and J 7 bases; nucleotides not matched to a gene: 4. Germline assignment: CDR1 SGHVS and CDR2 FQNEAQ. The CDR3 consists of 13 residues. CDR3 bases: TGTGCCAGCAGCCGGACGGGGGGCGGGGAGCTGTTTTTT. It yields the protein CASSRTGGGELFF.

This chain uses TRBV27 with TRBJ1-1, with D possibly matching TRBD1 (5 bases). The CDR3 has 17 residues. The germline V gene has CDR1 MNHEY and CDR2 SMNVEV (reference sequence). Trimming removed 7 bases from V and 1 base from J, with 22 bases in between. CDR3 amino acids: CASTLTDTALRNTEAFF. Here the CDR3 DNA reads TGTGCCAGCACCCTAACGGACACCGCCCTGAGGAACACTGAAGCTTTCTTT.

DNA of the CDR3: TGTGCCACCAGCAGAGAGGACAGCCTCTATGGCTACACCTTC. Encoded protein: CATSREDSLYGYTF. The chain joins TRBV15 to TRBJ1-2; the D gene is possibly TRBD1 (6 bases). Germline V gene data show CDR1 as LNHNV and CDR2 as YYDKDF (reference sequence). V lost 0 bases to trimming and J lost 4 bases, with 9 bases between them. The CDR3 has 14 amino acids. The full variable domain, with the rest looked up from reference TRBV15 and TRBJ1-2, is DAMVIQNPRYQVTQFGKPVTLSCSQTLNHNVMYWYQQKSSQAPKLLFHYYDKDFNNEADTPDNFQSRRPNTSFCFLDIRSPGLGDTAMYLCATSREDSLYGYTFGSGTRLTVV.

The rearrangement links TRBV15 to TRBJ1-6; the D gene is possibly TRBD1 (5 bases). Between the trimmed V and J ends, which lost 0 bases and 7 bases, there was a span of 7 bases. CDR1 is LNHNV and CDR2 is YYDKDF in the germline V gene (reference sequence). CDR3 size: 14 residues. The CDR3 coding sequence is TGTGCCACCAGCAGAGATAAGGGGAATTCACCCCTCCACTTT. Protein: CATSRDKGNSPLHF.

The chain links TRBV20-1 to TRBJ2-3, with 8 bases matching TRBD2. V was pared by 3 bases and J by 4 bases, with 6 bases of the junction left unmatched. The CDR3 spans 14 residues. Germline lookup yields CDR1 DFQATT and CDR2 SNEGSKA (reference sequence). As DNA, the CDR3 is TGCAGTGCTAGTTCCAGCGGGGGTGCAGATACGCAGTATTTT. Its translation: CSASSSGGADTQYF.

The chain recombines TRBV19 with TRBJ1-4; weak D call: TRBD1 (5 bases). Per germline, CDR1 LNHDA and CDR2 SQIVND (reference sequence). The CDR3 consists of 15 residues. V lost 3 bases to trimming and J lost 7 bases, with 15 bases between them. The CDR3 sequence is CASSITPTAVEKLFF. CDR3 nucleotide sequence: TGTGCCAGTAGTATTACGCCGACAGCAGTTGAAAAACTGTTTTTT.

The chain couples TRBV27 to TRBJ2-2; TRBD1 is a possible D gene (5 bases). Trimming stripped 4 bases from V and 7 bases from J, with 10 bases between. Per germline, CDR1 MNHEY and CDR2 SMNVEV (reference sequence). This CDR3 contains 13 residues. CDR3 DNA sequence: TGTGCCAGCAGTTCACAGGTCTTCGGGGAGCTGTTTTTT. It specifies CASSSQVFGELFF.

The CDR3 sequence: CASSSSLGGSYEQYF. CDR3 DNA: TGTGCCAGCAGCTCAAGCTTGGGGGGTTCCTACGAGCAGTACTTC. The chain couples TRBV11-3 to TRBJ2-7; D is possibly TRBD2 (6 bases). CDR1 and CDR2 (germline): SGHNT, YENEEA. Trimming shortened V by 4 bases and J by 1 base, and 14 bases separated the two germline ends. This CDR3 is built from 15 residues.

This rearrangement joins TRBV3-1 (or the pseudogene TRBV3-2) to TRBJ2-4; tentatively, D is TRBD1 (6 bases). Germline CDR1 is LGHDT and CDR2 is YNNKEL (reference sequence). Trimming took 4 bases from V and 6 from J, leaving 13 bases between them. This CDR3 contains 14 residues. In DNA form, the CDR3 reads TGTGCCAGCAGCCCGGCCGGGACATCAAACATTCAGTACTTC. Translating gives CASSPAGTSNIQYF.

The chain uses TRBV5-8 and TRBJ2-3, with D perhaps matching TRBD2 (6 bases). The germline CDR1 and CDR2 sequences are SGHTS and YDEGEE. The CDR3 covers 15 residues. Trimming removed 4 bases at V and 5 bases at J, with 17 bases between. DNA for the CDR3: TGTGCCAGCAGCGGGGGTCGCGGGGCAGGAGATACGCAGTATTTT. It translates to CASSGGRGAGDTQYF.

In regard to this clone: A junction boundary mismatches the germline segment, possibly from a read error. The V and J genes are TRBV7-7 and TRBJ2-7; TRBD2 agrees at 8 bases. This CDR3 has 13 amino acids. Germline loops: CDR1 SSHAT, CDR2 FNYEAQ (reference sequence). The CDR3 spells CASSPAGGIEQYF. The CDR3 nucleotides are TGTGCTAGCAGCCCGGCGGGGGGAATCGAGCAGTACTTC.

The gene calls are TRBV5-4 and TRBJ2-3; 8 bases fit TRBD1. V shed 0 bases and J 0 bases; nucleotides not matched to a gene: 3. The CDR3 runs to 16 residues. CDR1 is SGHNT and CDR2 is YYREEE in the germline V gene (reference sequence). The CDR3 here is CASSLVTGGSTDTQYF. The CDR3 region has the DNA TGTGCCAGCAGCTTGGTTACAGGGGGTAGCACAGATACGCAGTATTTT.

The chain recombines TRBV10-3 with TRBJ1-6, with D maybe TRBD1 (6 bases). The CDR3 runs 13 residues. Germline lookup yields CDR1 ENHRY and CDR2 SYGVKD. The V gene lost 10 bases and the J gene lost 10 bases, with 17 bases spanning the gap. CDR3 loop: CANSQGIGSPLHF. The CDR3 nucleotides read TGTGCCAATAGCCAGGGGATTGGGTCACCCCTCCACTTT.

The chain carries TRBV5-5 and TRBJ1-4, with 10 nucleotides matching TRBD1. The CDR3 loop spans 18 amino acids. J lost 3 bases, V lost 3 bases, and 11 bases had no gene match. Germline CDR1 and CDR2: SGHKS and YYEKEE (reference sequence). Here the CDR3 DNA reads TGTGCCAGCAGCTCGGGGACAGGGGTTCGACGAGCTAATGAAAAACTGTTTTTT. Translating it yields CASSSGTGVRRANEKLFF.